The TCR beta chain described here comes from a study of blood T cell repertoires in COVID-19. Study-wide background: Sites in the United States, Italy and Spain provided acute and convalescent COVID-19 samples. PBMCs, B-cell-depleted T cells, or T cells were the source of the cDNA or gDNA that made up the material.

Authors' analysis steps: Amplification of reference gene primers was used by the study to estimate nucleated cell counts. Method: immunoSEQ multiplex PCR; TCRdb's copy keeps in-frame clones and lacks some. The V and J calls and clone size were taken over from that table, and D and trimming were inferred from the DNA. The sample shows hundreds of thousands of clones, 85% to 90% of them seen only once. Germline CDR1 MNHNS, CDR2 SASEGT. CDR3 size: 12 residues. V was shortened by 3 bases and J by 6 bases, with 9 bases between the two germline ends. The receptor's source is a woman between 25 and 40 years old with acute or convalescent COVID-19. The chain combines TRBV6-1 with TRBJ2-7; D may be TRBD1 (5 bases). Sequenced: peripheral blood. The CDR3 reads CASSDPRVEQYF. For the CDR3, the DNA is TGTGCCAGCAGTGACCCCAGGGTCGAGCAGTACTTC.